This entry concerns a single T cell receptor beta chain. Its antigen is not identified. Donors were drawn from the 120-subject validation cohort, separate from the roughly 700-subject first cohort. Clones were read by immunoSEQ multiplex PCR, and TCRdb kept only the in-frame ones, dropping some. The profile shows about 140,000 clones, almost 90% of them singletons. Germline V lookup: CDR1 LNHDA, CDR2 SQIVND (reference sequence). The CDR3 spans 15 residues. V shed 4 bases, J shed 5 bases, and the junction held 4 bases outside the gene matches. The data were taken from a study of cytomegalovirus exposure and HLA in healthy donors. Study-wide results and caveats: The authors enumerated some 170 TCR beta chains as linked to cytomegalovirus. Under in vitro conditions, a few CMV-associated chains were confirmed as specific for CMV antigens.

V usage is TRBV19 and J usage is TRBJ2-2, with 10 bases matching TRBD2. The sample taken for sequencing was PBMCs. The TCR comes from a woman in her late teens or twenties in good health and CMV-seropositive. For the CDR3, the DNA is TGTGCCAGTAGTAAAATGACTAGCGGGACCGGGGAGCTGTTTTTT. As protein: CASSKMTSGTGELFF.